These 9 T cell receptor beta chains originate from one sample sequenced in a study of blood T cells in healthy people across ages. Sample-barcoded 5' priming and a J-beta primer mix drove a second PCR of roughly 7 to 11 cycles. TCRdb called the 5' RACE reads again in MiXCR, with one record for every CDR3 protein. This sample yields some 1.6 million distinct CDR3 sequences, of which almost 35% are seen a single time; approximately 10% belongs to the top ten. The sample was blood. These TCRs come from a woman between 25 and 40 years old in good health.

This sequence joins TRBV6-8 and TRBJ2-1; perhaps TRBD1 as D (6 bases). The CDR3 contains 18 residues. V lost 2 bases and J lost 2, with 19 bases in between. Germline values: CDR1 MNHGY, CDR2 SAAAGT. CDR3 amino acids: CASSYGGTRFSPYNEQFF. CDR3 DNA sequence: TGTGCCAGCAGTTACGGGGGCACTAGGTTTAGTCCCTACAATGAGCAGTTCTTC.

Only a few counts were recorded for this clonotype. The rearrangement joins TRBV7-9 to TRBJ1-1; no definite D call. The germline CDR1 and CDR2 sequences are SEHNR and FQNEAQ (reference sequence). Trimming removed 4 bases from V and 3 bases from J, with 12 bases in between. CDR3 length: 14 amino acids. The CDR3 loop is CASSWRDADTEAFF. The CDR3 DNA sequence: TGTGCCAGCAGCTGGAGGGATGCTGACACTGAAGCTTTCTTT.

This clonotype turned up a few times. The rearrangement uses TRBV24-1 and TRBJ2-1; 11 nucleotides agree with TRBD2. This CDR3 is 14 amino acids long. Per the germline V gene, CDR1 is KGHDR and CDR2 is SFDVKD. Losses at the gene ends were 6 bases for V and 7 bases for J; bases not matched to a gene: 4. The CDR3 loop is CATSSSGRSNEQFF. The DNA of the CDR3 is TGTGCCACCAGTTCTAGCGGGAGGTCGAATGAGCAGTTCTTC.

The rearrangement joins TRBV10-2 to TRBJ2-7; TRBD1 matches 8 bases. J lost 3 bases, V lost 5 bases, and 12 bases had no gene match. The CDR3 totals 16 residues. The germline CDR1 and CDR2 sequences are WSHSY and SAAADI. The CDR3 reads CASSQISDREYYEQYF. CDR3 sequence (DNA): TGCGCCAGCAGTCAGATATCGGACAGGGAGTACTACGAGCAGTACTTC.

The CDR3 DNA reads TGTGCCAGCAGTTTACTCCCGGCTTCCTACAATGAGCAGTTCTTC. This gives the protein CASSLLPASYNEQFF. The rearrangement uses TRBV27 and TRBJ2-1, with D unclear. The CDR3 length is 15 residues. The V end was cut by 2 bases, the J end by 1 base, with 9 bases between. CDR1 and CDR2 from the germline V gene are MNHEY and SMNVEV (reference sequence).

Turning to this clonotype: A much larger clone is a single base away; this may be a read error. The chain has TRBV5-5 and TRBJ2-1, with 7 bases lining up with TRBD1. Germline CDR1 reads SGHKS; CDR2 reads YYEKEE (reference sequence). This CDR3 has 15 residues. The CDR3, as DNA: TGTGTCAGCAGCTTGGGACAGACCTCCTACAATGAGCAGTTCTTC. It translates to CVSSLGQTSYNEQFF.

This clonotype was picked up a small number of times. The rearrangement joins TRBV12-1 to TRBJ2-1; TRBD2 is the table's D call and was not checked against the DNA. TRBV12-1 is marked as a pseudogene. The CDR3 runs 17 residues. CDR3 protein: CASSWILAGKPHNEQFF. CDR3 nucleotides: TGTGCCAGCAGCTGGATACTGGCGGGGAAACCTCACAATGAGCAGTTCTTC.

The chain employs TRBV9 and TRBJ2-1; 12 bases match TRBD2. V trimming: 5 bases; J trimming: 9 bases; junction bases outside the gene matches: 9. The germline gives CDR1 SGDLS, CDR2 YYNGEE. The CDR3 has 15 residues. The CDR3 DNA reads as TGTGCCAGCAGACCTGGGGCTAGCGGGAGGGGTGAGCAGTTCTTC. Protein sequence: CASRPGASGRGEQFF. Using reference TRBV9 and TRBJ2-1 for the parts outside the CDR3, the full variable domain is DSGVTQTPKHLITATGQRVTLRCSPRSGDLSVYWYQQSLDQGLQFLIQYYNGEERAKGNILERFSAQQFPDLHSELNLSSLELGDSALYFCASRPGASGRGEQFFGPGTRLTVL.

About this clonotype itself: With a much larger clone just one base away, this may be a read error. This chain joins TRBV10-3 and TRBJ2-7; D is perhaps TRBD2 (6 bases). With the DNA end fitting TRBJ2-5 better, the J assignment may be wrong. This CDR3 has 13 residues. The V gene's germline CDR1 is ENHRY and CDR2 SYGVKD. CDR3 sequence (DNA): TGTGCCGTCACCCCGGGAGTCGGGGAGACCCAGTACTTC. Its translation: CAVTPGVGETQYF.